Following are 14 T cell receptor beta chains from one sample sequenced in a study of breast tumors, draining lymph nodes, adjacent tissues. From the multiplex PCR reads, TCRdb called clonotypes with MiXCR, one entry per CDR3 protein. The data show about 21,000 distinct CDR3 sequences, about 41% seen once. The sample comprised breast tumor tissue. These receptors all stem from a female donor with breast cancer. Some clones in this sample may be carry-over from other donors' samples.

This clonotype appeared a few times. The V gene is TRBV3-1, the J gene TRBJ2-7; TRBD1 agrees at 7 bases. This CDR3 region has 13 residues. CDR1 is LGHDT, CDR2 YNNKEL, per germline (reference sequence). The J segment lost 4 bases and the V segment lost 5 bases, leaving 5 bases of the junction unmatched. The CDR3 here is CASSTSGGYEQYF. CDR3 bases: TGTGCCAGCAGCACCTCAGGGGGTTACGAGCAGTACTTC.

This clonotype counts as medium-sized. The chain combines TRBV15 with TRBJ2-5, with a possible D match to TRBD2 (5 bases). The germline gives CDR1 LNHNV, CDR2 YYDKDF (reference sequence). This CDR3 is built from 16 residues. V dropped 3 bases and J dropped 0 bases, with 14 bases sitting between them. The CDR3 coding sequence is TGTGCCACCAGCAGCGCTACGGACTGGTACCAAGAGACCCAGTACTTC. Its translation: CATSSATDWYQETQYF. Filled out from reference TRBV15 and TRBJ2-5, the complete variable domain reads DAMVIQNPRYQVTQFGKPVTLSCSQTLNHNVMYWYQQKSSQAPKLLFHYYDKDFNNEADTPDNFQSRRPNTSFCFLDIRSPGLGDTAMYLCATSSATDWYQETQYFGPGTRLLVL.

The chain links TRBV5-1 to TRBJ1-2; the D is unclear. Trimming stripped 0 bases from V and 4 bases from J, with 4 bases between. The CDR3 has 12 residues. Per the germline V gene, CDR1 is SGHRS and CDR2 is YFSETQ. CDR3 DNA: TGCGCCAGCAGCTTGGTCAGCTATGGCTACACCTTC. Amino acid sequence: CASSLVSYGYTF.

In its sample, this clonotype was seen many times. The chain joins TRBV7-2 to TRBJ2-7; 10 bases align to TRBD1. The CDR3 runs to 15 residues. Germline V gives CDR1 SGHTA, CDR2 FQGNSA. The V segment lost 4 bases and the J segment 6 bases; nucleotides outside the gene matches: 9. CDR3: CASSSQTGGGFEQYF. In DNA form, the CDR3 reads TGTGCCAGCAGCTCCCAGACAGGGGGCGGATTCGAGCAGTACTTC.

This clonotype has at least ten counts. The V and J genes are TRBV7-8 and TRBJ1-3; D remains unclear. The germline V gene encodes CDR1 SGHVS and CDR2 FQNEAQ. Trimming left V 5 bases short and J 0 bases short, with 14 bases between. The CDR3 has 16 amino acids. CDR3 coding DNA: TGTGCCAGCAGCCCCACGGAAGCCAGCTCTGGAAACACCATATATTTT. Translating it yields CASSPTEASSGNTIYF.

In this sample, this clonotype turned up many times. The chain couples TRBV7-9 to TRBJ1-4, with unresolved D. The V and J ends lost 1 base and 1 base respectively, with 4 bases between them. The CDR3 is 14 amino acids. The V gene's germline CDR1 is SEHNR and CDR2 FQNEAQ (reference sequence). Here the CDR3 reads CASSLGETNEKLFF. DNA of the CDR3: TGTGCCAGCAGCTTAGGGGAAACTAATGAAAAACTGTTTTTT.

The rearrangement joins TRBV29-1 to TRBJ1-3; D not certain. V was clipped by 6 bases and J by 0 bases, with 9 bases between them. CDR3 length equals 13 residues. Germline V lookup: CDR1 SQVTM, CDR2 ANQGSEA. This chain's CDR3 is CSVRTSSGNTIYF. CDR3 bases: TGCAGCGTGAGGACGTCCTCTGGAAACACCATATATTTT.

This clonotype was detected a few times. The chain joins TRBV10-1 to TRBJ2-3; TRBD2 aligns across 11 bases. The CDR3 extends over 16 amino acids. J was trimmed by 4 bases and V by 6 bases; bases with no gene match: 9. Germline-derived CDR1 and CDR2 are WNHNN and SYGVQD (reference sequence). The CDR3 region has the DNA TGCGCCAGCAGCGAAGGGACTAGCGGAGGTTCAGATACGCAGTATTTT. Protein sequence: CASSEGTSGGSDTQYF.

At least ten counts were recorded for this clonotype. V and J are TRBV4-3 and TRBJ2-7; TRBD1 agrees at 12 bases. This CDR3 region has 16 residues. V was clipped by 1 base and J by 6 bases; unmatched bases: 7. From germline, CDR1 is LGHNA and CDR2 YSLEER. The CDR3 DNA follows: TGCGCCAGCAGCCAAGTTACCGGGACAGGGGGCGTCGAGCAGTACTTC. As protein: CASSQVTGTGGVEQYF.

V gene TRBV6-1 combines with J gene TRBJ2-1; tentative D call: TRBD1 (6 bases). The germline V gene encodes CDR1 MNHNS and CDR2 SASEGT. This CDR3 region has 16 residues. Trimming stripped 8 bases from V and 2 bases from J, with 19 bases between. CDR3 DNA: TGTGCCAGCGGCCGGGCCCCTCAGGGGACCTACAATGAGCAGTTCTTC. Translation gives CASGRAPQGTYNEQFF.

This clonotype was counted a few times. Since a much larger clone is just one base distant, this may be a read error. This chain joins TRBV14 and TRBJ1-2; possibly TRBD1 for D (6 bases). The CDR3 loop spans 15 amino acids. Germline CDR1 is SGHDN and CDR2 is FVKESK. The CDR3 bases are TGTGCCAGCAGCCAAGGGAGCGGGGGCGCTTATGGCTCCACCTTC. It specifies CASSQGSGGAYGSTF.

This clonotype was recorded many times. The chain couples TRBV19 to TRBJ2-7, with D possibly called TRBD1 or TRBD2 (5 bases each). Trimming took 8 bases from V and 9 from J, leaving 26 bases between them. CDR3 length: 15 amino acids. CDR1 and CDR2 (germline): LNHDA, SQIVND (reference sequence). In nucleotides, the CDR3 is TGTGCCAGTGGGACCGGACATACCTCGGCGGGCGGGCAGTACTTC. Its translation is CASGTGHTSAGGQYF. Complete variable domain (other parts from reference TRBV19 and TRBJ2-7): DGGITQSPKYLFRKEGQNVTLSCEQNLNHDAMYWYRQDPGQGLRLIYYSQIVNDFQKGDIAEGYSVSREKKESFPLTVTSAQKNPTAFYLCASGTGHTSAGGQYFGPGTRLTVT.

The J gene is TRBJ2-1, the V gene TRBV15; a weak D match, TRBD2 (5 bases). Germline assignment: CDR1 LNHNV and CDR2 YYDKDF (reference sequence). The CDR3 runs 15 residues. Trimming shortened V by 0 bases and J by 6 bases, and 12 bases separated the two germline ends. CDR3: CATSRDRAGVNEQFF. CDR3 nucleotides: TGTGCCACCAGCAGAGATCGGGCCGGGGTCAATGAGCAGTTCTTC. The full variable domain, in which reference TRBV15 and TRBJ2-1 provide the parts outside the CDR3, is DAMVIQNPRYQVTQFGKPVTLSCSQTLNHNVMYWYQQKSSQAPKLLFHYYDKDFNNEADTPDNFQSRRPNTSFCFLDIRSPGLGDTAMYLCATSRDRAGVNEQFFGPGTRLTVL.

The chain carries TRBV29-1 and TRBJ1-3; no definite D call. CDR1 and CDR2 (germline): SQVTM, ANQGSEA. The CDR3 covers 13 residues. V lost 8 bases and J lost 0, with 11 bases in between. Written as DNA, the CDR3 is TGCAGCATTGCGATGGGCTCTGGAAACACCATATATTTT. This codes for CSIAMGSGNTIYF.